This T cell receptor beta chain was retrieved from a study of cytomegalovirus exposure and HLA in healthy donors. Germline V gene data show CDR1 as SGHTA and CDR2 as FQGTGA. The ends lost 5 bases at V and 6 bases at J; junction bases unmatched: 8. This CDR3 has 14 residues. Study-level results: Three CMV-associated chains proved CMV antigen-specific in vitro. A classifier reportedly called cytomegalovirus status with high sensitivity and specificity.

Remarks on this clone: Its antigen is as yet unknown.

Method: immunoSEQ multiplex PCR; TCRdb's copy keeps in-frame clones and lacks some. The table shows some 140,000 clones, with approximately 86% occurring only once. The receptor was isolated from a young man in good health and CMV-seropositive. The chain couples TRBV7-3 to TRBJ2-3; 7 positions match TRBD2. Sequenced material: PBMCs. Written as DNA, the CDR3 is TGTGCCAGCAGCCTAGCTAGCGGCGCGGATACGCAGTATTTT. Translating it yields CASSLASGADTQYF.